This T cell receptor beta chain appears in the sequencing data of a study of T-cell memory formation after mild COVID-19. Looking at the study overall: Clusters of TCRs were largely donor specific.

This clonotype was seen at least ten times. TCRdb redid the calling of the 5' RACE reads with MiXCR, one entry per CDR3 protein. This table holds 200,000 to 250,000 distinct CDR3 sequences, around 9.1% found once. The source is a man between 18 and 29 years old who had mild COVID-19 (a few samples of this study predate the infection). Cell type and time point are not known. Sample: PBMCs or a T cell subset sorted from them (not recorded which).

This chain's CDR3 is CASSRDRPVDTQYF. In DNA form, the CDR3 reads TGCGCCAGCAGCAGGGACAGGCCGGTCGATACGCAGTATTTT. This chain connects TRBV5-1 to TRBJ2-3, with 8 bases lining up with TRBD1. The V segment lost 4 bases and the J segment 6 bases; nucleotides outside the gene matches: 7. CDR3 length: 14 amino acids. The germline CDR1 and CDR2 sequences are SGHRS and YFSETQ.